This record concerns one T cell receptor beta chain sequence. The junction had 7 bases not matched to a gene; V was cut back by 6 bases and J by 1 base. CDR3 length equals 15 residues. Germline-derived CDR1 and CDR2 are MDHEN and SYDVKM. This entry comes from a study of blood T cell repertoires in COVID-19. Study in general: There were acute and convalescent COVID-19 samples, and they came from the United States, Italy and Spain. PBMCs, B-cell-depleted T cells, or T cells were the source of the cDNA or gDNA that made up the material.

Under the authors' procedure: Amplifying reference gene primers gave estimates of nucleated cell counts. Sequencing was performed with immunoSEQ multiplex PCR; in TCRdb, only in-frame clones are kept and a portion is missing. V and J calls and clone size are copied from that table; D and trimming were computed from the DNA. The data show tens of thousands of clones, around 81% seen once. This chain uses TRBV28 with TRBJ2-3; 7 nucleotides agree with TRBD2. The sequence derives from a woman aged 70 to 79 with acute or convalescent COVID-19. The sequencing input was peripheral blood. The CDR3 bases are TGTGCCAGCAGCCCGGGGGGTAGCGGCACAGATACGCAGTATTTT. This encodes CASSPGGSGTDTQYF.